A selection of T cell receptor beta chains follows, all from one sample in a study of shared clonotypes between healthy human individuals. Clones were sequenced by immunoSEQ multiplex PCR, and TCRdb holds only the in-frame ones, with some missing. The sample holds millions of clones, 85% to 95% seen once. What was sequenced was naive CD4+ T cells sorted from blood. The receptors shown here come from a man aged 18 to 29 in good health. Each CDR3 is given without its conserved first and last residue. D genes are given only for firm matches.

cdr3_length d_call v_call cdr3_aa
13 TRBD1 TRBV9 ASSSTEGAADTQY
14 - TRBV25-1 ASSEAGTTSQETQY
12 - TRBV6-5 ASSYAAAAYGYT
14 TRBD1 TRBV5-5 ASSDYRGPVETEAF
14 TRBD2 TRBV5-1 ASSSGLAGLTDTQY
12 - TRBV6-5 ASSYSGGGEKLF
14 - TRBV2 ASSEAGGRPTDTQY
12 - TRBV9 ASSQAGVNTEAF
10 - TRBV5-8 ASSQGVFKAF
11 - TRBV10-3 AIGQGYNSPLH
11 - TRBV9 ASSEQGQDEQY
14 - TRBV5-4 ASSLAPVEYQETQY
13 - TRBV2 ASLRELQAKNIQY
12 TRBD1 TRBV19 ASRGGQVNEKLF
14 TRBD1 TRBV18 ASSPLDRGSTGELF
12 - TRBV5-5 ASSFPRAENIQY
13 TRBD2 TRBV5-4 ASSRGTSGLDTQY
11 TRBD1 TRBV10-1 ASRQGMNTEAF
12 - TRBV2 ASRGASGGTEAF
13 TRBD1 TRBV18 ASSRGQGDDQPQH
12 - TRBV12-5 ASGLTPLYNEQF
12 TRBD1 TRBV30 AWSSGTVNEKLF
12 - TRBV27 ATSLGGRSGELF
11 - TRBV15 ATSRGTPYEQY
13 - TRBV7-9 ASSLVGTVSDTQY
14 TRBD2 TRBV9 ASSQMTGGRTDTQY
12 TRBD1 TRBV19 ASKSQGKGHEQF
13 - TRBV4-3 ASSQVYWSTYEQY
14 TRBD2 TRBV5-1 ASSPGTRIVADTQY
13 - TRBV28 ASSHPGEGNTEAF
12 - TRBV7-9 ASSKEGGPYEQY
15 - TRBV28 ASSFGRQVGKTDTQY
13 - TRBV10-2 ASSESEQGRVALH
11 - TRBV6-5 ASSPSLRDLGH
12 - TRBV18 ASSPDFTKETQY
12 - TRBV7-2 ASSFTSFSYGYT
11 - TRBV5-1 ASSEGFGYEQY
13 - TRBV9 ASSVGGALWNEQF
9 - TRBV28 ASSSQWEQF
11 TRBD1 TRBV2 ASSGGQGYGYT
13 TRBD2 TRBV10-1 ASSRLAGGYNEQF
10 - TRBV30 ASQGPNEKLF
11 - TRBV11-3 ASSLGPQETQY
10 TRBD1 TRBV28 ASSLGTGTQY
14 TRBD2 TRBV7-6 ASSPLAGGSSYEQY
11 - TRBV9 ASSVGQATEAF
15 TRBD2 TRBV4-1 ASSQVPSGGPDYEQY
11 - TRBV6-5 ASGQLLNTEAF
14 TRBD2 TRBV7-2 ASSSDPAGGPHEQF
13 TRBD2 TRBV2 ASRAGAGGKDTQY
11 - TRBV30 AWSVVGNTEAF